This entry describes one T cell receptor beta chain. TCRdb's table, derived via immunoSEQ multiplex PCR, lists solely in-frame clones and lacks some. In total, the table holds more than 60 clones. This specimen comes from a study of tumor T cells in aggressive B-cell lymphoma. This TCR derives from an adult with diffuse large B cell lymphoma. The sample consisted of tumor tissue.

The CDR3 DNA follows: TGTGCTAGTGGTGCCGTGCGAGGACAAAGTCGGGCCAACGTCCTGACTTTC. Its protein is CASGAVRGQSRANVLTF. The V call is TRBV12-5, the J call TRBJ2-6, with D possibly being TRBD1 (5 bases). The CDR3 has 17 amino acids. Trimming stripped 5 bases from V and 5 bases from J, with 19 bases between. The germline CDR1 and CDR2 sequences are LGHNT and FRNRAP.